This entry concerns a single T cell receptor beta chain. Germline V gene sequence: CDR1 SGHVS, CDR2 FQNEAQ. V lost 1 base to trimming and J lost 4 bases, with 14 bases between them. The CDR3 runs to 16 residues. This entry comes from a study of blood T cell repertoires in COVID-19. In the study's own analysis: Cell counts per sample came from amplifying reference gene primers. The method was immunoSEQ multiplex PCR; TCRdb's version includes in-frame clones alone and lacks a portion of them. The V and J calls and clone size were taken over from that table, and D and trimming were inferred from the DNA. The sample comprises 280,000 or so clones, 70% to 90% of which are singletons, and 2.2% rests with the top ten. In assigning cohorts, the study relied on participant-reported clinical history. Recovered Cohort 3 donors showed two negative PCRs, clearance, or symptom resolution.

The TCR sequence derives from a man aged 25-45 years who had recovered from COVID-19. What was sequenced was PBMCs or T cells enriched from blood (not recorded which). The rearrangement links TRBV7-8 to TRBJ1-3; tentative D call: TRBD1 (6 bases). CDR3 in DNA: TGTGCCAGCAGCTTAGGACAGGAGTGGAGCGGAAACACCATATATTTT. Protein sequence: CASSLGQEWSGNTIYF.